The 3 T cell receptor beta chains below all came from one sample that was sequenced in a study of neurological immune-mediated disorders. In TCRdb, the 5' RACE reads were re-called with MiXCR into one record per CDR3 protein. The sample includes 20,000 or so distinct CDR3 sequences, 13% of them seen just once. Sequenced input: PBMCs. The origin of the receptors is a middle-aged woman with HTLV-1-associated myelopathy (HAM/TSP).

This clonotype was picked up many times. The rearrangement joins TRBV11-2 to TRBJ2-3; no firm D call. Trimming removed 0 bases from V and 0 bases from J, with 13 bases in between. Looked up from germline, CDR1 is SGHAT and CDR2 is FQNNGV. The CDR3 runs to 17 residues. The CDR3 DNA reads TGTGCCAGCAGCTTAGACGTGCCAGGCCTTAGCACAGATACGCAGTATTTT. Amino acid sequence: CASSLDVPGLSTDTQYF.

This clonotype has ten or more counts. The chain employs TRBV29-1 and TRBJ2-7; D is unclear. V shed 1 base and J shed 1 base, with 14 bases lying between them. Germline lookup yields CDR1 SQVTM and CDR2 ANQGSEA. This CDR3 spans 15 amino acids. The CDR3: CSVEVTGVRSYEQYF. The CDR3, as DNA: TGCAGCGTTGAAGTTACTGGGGTTAGGTCCTACGAGCAGTACTTC.

This clonotype is classed as medium-sized. J is TRBJ1-6 and V is TRBV5-1, with D maybe TRBD1 (5 bases). The CDR3 has 15 residues. V was cut by 3 bases and J by 4 bases, with 11 bases left in between. CDR1 is SGHRS, CDR2 YFSETQ, per germline. The CDR3 is CASSSQGPYNSPLHF. CDR3 in DNA: TGCGCCAGCAGCTCGCAGGGACCGTATAATTCACCCCTCCACTTT.